These 8 T cell receptor beta chains originate from one sample sequenced in a study of T-cell reconstitution after alpha-beta-depleted transplantation in children (dated by TCRdb to between 2015 and 2016). Libraries were constructed by PCR. The run used an Illumina HiSeq 2500. Molecular barcoding was employed in the preparation of TCR libraries, with unique molecular identifiers being used to normalize TCRbeta repertoire quantification. In TCRdb, the public reads were trimmed at Q25 with fastp and aligned with MiXCR, with productive beta chains retained. Every CDR3 protein is listed once, alongside the most common genes and DNA of its rows. The sample includes over 200,000 distinct CDR3 sequences, with roughly a tenth observed a single time. The ten largest account for roughly 30% of the sample. What this sample's treatment or condition label stands for: allogeneic hematopoietic cell transplantation with graft depleted of TCRalphabeta T cells and CD19 B cells.

This specimen consisted of PBMCs, obtained before TCRalphabeta/CD19-depleted stem cell transplant. These receptors came from a child less than two years old with acute myeloid leukemia, due to receive a stem cell transplant.

This clonotype occurred once. An end of the junction differs from the germline gene, which may be a read error. V is TRBV7-9 and J is TRBJ2-7; no reliable D call. The CDR3 has 12 amino acids. Germline CDR1 reads SEHNR; CDR2 reads FQNEAQ (reference sequence). The CDR3 is CANSVERREQYF. Written as DNA, the CDR3 is TGTGCCAACAGCGTAGAGCGTCGCGAGCAGTACTTC. Filled out from reference TRBV7-9 and TRBJ2-7, the complete variable domain reads DTGVSQNPRHKITKRGQNVTFRCDPISEHNRLYWYRQTLGQGPEFLTYFQNEAQLEKSRLLSDRFSAERPKGSFSTLEIQRTEQGDSAMYLCANSVERREQYFGPGTRLTVT.

This clonotype was seen at least ten times. The gene calls are TRBV4-2 and TRBJ2-1, with D maybe TRBD1 (5 bases). The germline gives CDR1 LGHNA, CDR2 YNFKEQ. The CDR3 is made up of 17 amino acids. Trimming took off 1 base at V and 3 bases at J, with 16 bases between the two ends. The CDR3 is CASSQGQGLGGYNEQFF. The CDR3 nucleotides read TGTGCCAGCAGCCAAGGCCAGGGTCTAGGTGGCTACAATGAGCAGTTCTTC.

This clonotype was recorded many times. The chain links TRBV14 to TRBJ2-1; no clear D. The CDR3 loop spans 13 amino acids. V lost 3 bases, J lost 6 bases, and 9 bases lay in between. Per germline, CDR1 SGHDN and CDR2 FVKESK. Here the CDR3 reads CASSHVVFNEQFF. In DNA form, the CDR3 reads TGTGCCAGCAGCCACGTAGTTTTCAATGAGCAGTTCTTC.

Notes on this clonotype: It may be a read error: a sequence one base away is much more abundant. The chain has TRBV29-1 and TRBJ2-5; D possibly matches TRBD1 or TRBD2 (6 bases each). The V gene's germline CDR1 is SQVTM and CDR2 ANQGSEA. The CDR3 is 14 residues long. As DNA, the CDR3 is TGCAGCGTTGAGTCGGTGACTAGGGGGGAGACCCACTACTTC. As protein: CSVESVTRGETHYF.

For this clonotype: The conserved closing phenylalanine or tryptophan is absent in this CDR3, likely reflecting a read error. The chain couples TRBV2 to TRBJ2-1; D is uncertain. CDR1 SNHLY and CDR2 FYNNEI come from the germline V gene. The CDR3 is 12 amino acids. Trimming cost V 2 bases and J 12 bases, with 11 bases left between them. The CDR3 region is CASSELWYVQFL. The DNA for the CDR3 is TGTGCCAGCAGTGAACTCTGGTATGTGCAGTTCCTC.

This clonotype was counted many times. J is TRBJ2-2 and V is TRBV5-1, with a tentative D call TRBD2 (7 bases). This CDR3 contains 14 residues. CDR1 is SGHRS, CDR2 YFSETQ, per germline. Trimming stripped 7 bases from V and 7 bases from J, with 17 bases between. The CDR3 spells CASYSGGGSGELFF. DNA for the CDR3: TGCGCCAGCTACTCTGGCGGGGGCAGCGGGGAGCTGTTTTTT.

This clonotype was seen ten or more times. This chain links TRBV20-1 with TRBJ2-1, with 9 positions matching TRBD2. The CDR3 totals 15 residues. The junction had 4 bases not matched to a gene; V was cut back by 1 base and J by 3 bases. From germline, CDR1 is DFQATT and CDR2 SNEGSKA (reference sequence). This CDR3 reads CSARGGGADYNEQFF. The CDR3 nucleotides read TGCAGTGCTAGAGGCGGGGGGGCAGACTACAATGAGCAGTTCTTC.

In its sample, this clonotype was seen many times. This chain uses TRBV29-1 with TRBJ2-1; D gene uncertain. CDR3 length: 10 residues. Trimming stripped 4 bases from V and 6 bases from J, with 4 bases between. Germline CDR1 is SQVTM and CDR2 is ANQGSEA. CDR3 amino acids: CSVALNEQFF. As DNA, the CDR3 is TGCAGCGTTGCCCTCAATGAGCAGTTCTTC.